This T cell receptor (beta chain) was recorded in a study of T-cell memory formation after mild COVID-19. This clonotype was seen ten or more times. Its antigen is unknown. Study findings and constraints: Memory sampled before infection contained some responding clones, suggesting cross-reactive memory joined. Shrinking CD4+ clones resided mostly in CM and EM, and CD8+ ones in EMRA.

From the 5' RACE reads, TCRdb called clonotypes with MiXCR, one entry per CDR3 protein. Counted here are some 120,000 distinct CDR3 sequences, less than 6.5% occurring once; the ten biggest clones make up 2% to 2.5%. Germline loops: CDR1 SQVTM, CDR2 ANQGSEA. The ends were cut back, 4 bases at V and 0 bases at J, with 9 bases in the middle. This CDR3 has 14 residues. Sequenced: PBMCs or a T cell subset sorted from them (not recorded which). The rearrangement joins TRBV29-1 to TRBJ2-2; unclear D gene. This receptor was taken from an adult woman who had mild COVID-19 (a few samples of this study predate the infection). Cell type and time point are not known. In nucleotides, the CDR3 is TGCAGCGTTGCGAAGACATCGAACACCGGGGAGCTGTTTTTT. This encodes CSVAKTSNTGELFF.